The sequence of this T cell receptor beta chain was determined in a study of T cells in Graves' hyperthyroidism and ophthalmopathy. This clonotype was picked up many times. Amplified TCR beta CDR3 regions came from RNA transcripts. First-round RT-PCR of the TCR CDR3 relied on the HTBI primer set. TCRdb reprocessed the multiplex PCR reads with MiXCR, giving one entry per CDR3 protein. In the table there are 500,000 to 650,000 distinct CDR3 sequences, around 15% of which are singletons. Sequencing was performed on blood. The source is a woman in her fifties or sixties with Graves' ophthalmopathy.

The CDR3 spells CASSLGRTGNTIYF. CDR3 coding DNA: TGTGCCAGCAGTTTAGGACGAACTGGAAACACCATATATTTT. The chain joins TRBV2 to TRBJ1-3; D unclear. Germline lookup yields CDR1 SNHLY and CDR2 FYNNEI. The CDR3 extends over 14 amino acids. V lost 5 bases to trimming and J lost 2 bases, with 10 bases between them.